The present T cell receptor (beta chain) was sequenced within a study of cytomegalovirus exposure and HLA in healthy donors. Study-level results: An observed cluster of highly shared sequence variants was recorded as a likely sequencing artifact. Later genetic work tied a missense DCLRE1C variant to beta-chain V and J trimming. Roughly even sequencing depth across donors was the assumption behind the presence/absence analyses.

PCR involved 60 Vbeta and 13 Jbeta primers. TCRdb keeps only in-frame clones here, not all; method: immunoSEQ multiplex PCR. This table holds 150,000 to 170,000 clones, around 81% found once. A note on this clone: As yet, its antigen is unknown.

Trimming removed 4 bases at V and 3 bases at J, with 10 bases between. Germline CDR1 is SGHNT and CDR2 is YYREEE (reference sequence). CDR3 length equals 14 residues. The source material was PBMCs. This rearrangement joins TRBV5-4 to TRBJ2-2; a possible D gene is TRBD1 (5 bases). The origin of this receptor is a woman between 40 and 55 years old in good health and CMV-seropositive. The CDR3 here is CASSLDTHTGELFF. The CDR3 DNA sequence: TGTGCCAGCAGCCTGGACACCCACACCGGGGAGCTGTTTTTT.